Reported below is one T cell receptor beta chain. Its antigen is unknown. Unique molecular identifiers were incorporated when the TCRbeta library was constructed. A single record per CDR3 protein comes from TCRdb applying MiXCR to the PCR reads. The sample shows approximately 630,000 distinct CDR3 sequences, around 13% of them seen only once. This entry comes from a study of T-cell reconstitution after alpha-beta-depleted transplantation in children. V lost 7 bases to trimming and J lost 7 bases, with 17 bases between them. This CDR3 has 15 amino acids. The germline V gene has CDR1 MDHEN and CDR2 SYDVKM. Whole-study results and caveats: Several patients had high TCRbeta diversity at day 60; it came from surviving recipient T cells and thymic progenitors. Expanded clones from the graft, numbering several hundred, reportedly supplied alpha-beta T cells about two months after transplant. Fresh T-cell production supplied most of the T-cell counts and diversity seen one year after transplant.

The sample consisted of PBMCs, taken before TCRalphabeta/CD19-depleted stem cell transplant. This clonotype originated in a girl aged 2-10 years with congenital amegakaryocytic thrombocytopenia, due to receive a stem cell transplant. The chain recombines TRBV28 with TRBJ1-6; D gene ambiguous. The CDR3 here is CASNPAGRPNSPLHF. For the CDR3, the DNA is TGTGCCAGCAACCCCGCGGGTAGGCCCAATTCACCCCTCCACTTT.